Listed below are T cell receptor beta chains from one sample, sequenced in a study of regulatory T cells in long-lasting Graves disease. TCRdb called the multiplex PCR reads again in MiXCR, with one record for every CDR3 protein. Among over 400,000 distinct CDR3 sequences listed, 14% were seen once. The sample was also reused in another study, on T cells in Graves' hyperthyroidism and ophthalmopathy.

The input for sequencing was peripheral blood mononuclear cells (PBMCs), taken at new diagnosis, from a patient treated with antithyroid drugs. These receptors were collected from a woman aged 50 to 65 with Graves disease. Both conserved end residues are part of each CDR3. D genes are given only for firm matches. For some rows the clone size is stated as once, few or many, or as a class when expanded; others skip it.

cdr3_length,v_call,clone_size,j_call,d_call,cdr3_nt,cdr3_aa
16,TRBV10-3,many,TRBJ2-1,TRBD2,TGTGCCATCAGTGAGGGTGGACTAGCGGCCTACACTGAGCAGTTCTTC,CAISEGGLAAYTEQFF
16,TRBV7-3,many,TRBJ2-2,TRBD2,TGTGCCAGCAGCTATATAGCGGGAGTGGGCACCGGGGAGCTGTTTTTT,CASSYIAGVGTGELFF
12,TRBV7-9,.,TRBJ1-5,.,TGTGCCAGCAGCGAGCCGGGGCGGCCCCAGCATTTT,CASSEPGRPQHF
17,TRBV5-1,.,TRBJ1-3,.,TGCGCCAGCAGCCCCGGGGGCAGAACTTACTCTGGAAACACCATATATTTT,CASSPGGRTYSGNTIYF
14,TRBV19,many,TRBJ2-2,.,TGTGCCTCCCACCCCCGGCCTGGCTCCGGGGAGCTGTTTTTT,CASHPRPGSGELFF
18,TRBV12-3/TRBV12-4,many,TRBJ2-6,.,TGTGCCAGCAGTTTTGTGGGAGGACAGAACTCTGGGGCCAACGTCCTGACTTTC,CASSFVGGQNSGANVLTF
13,TRBV18,.,TRBJ2-1,.,TGTGCCAGCTCACCAGCTAGAGGCAATGAGCAGTTCTTC,CASSPARGNEQFF
15,TRBV30,few,TRBJ1-4,.,TGTGCCTGGAGGGAAAAACAGGGAGCTAATGAAAAACTGTTTTTT,CAWREKQGANEKLFF
16,TRBV5-1,.,TRBJ2-2,TRBD1,TGCGCCAGCAGCTTAACGGGACAGTCGAACACCGGGGAGCTGTTTTTT,CASSLTGQSNTGELFF
15,TRBV7-3,few,TRBJ2-2,TRBD2,TGTGCCAGCAGCTATAGCGGGAGCAGCGCCGGGGAGCTGTTTTTT,CASSYSGSSAGELFF
13,TRBV30,many,TRBJ2-1,.,TGTGCCTGGAGTGTACTGGTAGAGAATGAGCAGTTCTTC,CAWSVLVENEQFF
15,TRBV5-1,.,TRBJ1-4,.,TGCGCCGGCAGCTTCATGGGTGCAACTAATGAAAAACTGTTTTTT,CAGSFMGATNEKLFF
16,TRBV7-9,.,TRBJ2-2,.,TGTGCCAGCAGCTTACCGGGACGGCAGTACACCGGGGAGCTGTTTTTT,CASSLPGRQYTGELFF
12,TRBV28,many,TRBJ2-3,.,TGTGCCAGCACCGCTCACCCAGATACGCAGTATTTT,CASTAHPDTQYF
14,TRBV2,many,TRBJ2-5,TRBD2,TGTGCCAGCAGTGAAGTAGCGGGAGGGGAGACCCAGTACTTC,CASSEVAGGETQYF
15,TRBV12-3/TRBV12-4,.,TRBJ2-3,.,TGTGCCAGCAGTGTAGCGGACTCTAGCACAGATACGCAGTATTTT,CASSVADSSTDTQYF
16,TRBV7-3,few,TRBJ2-2,TRBD2,TGTGCCAGCAGCTTGACGGGGGGAATGAACACCGGGGAGCTGTTTTTT,CASSLTGGMNTGELFF
15,TRBV12-3/TRBV12-4,many,TRBJ1-1,TRBD1,TGTGCCAGCAGTCCATCCGACAGGGCCAACACTGAAGCTTTCTTT,CASSPSDRANTEAFF
15,TRBV19,few,TRBJ2-7,TRBD1,TGTGCCAGTAGTTCGTGGGACAGTTCTACCTACGAGCAGTACTTC,CASSSWDSSTYEQYF
13,TRBV20-1,.,TRBJ2-7,.,TGCAGTGCTAGCGGGTGGATGGTCTACGAGCAGTACTTC,CSASGWMVYEQYF
14,TRBV28,many,TRBJ1-4,.,TGTGCCAGCAGCCTACAGGGAGTAGTAGAAAAACTGTTTTTT,CASSLQGVVEKLFF
15,TRBV20-1,many,TRBJ2-7,TRBD2,TGCAGTGCTAGAGATGACGGGAGGAGGGTTAACGAGCAGTACTTC,CSARDDGRRVNEQYF
13,TRBV20-1,many,TRBJ1-4,TRBD1,TGCAGTGTTTTAGGACAGGGTCACGAAAAACTGTTTTTT,CSVLGQGHEKLFF
16,TRBV6-1,many,TRBJ2-1,.,TGTGCCAGCAGTGATCCGGGGACGAGCTCCTACAATGAGCAGTTCTTC,CASSDPGTSSYNEQFF
15,TRBV18,many,TRBJ1-5,.,TGTGCCAGCTCACGATCCGGGACATCCTATCAGCCCCAGCATTTT,CASSRSGTSYQPQHF
16,TRBV27,.,TRBJ1-1,.,TGTGCCAGCAGCACCGATCTGGGGGATCCGAACACTGAAGCTTTCTTT,CASSTDLGDPNTEAFF
12,TRBV7-8,.,TRBJ1-5,.,TGTGCCAGCAGCGCCAGGGCTCAGCCCCAGCATTTT,CASSARAQPQHF
17,TRBV28,many,TRBJ1-2,.,TGTGCCAGCAGTTACCCTCGCCGGGACCACGATCGGAATGGCTACACCTTC,CASSYPRRDHDRNGYTF
11,TRBV7-9,many,TRBJ2-7,.,TGTGCCAGCAGCAACCTCGACGAGCAGTACTTC,CASSNLDEQYF
15,TRBV14,many,TRBJ2-7,TRBD1,TGTGCCAGCAGCCTATCACCGGGACAGCCGTACGAGCAGTACTTC,CASSLSPGQPYEQYF
17,TRBV7-9,many,TRBJ2-5,TRBD1,TGTGCCAGCAGCTCTGAGAAGCCCTACAGGGGGCGGGAGACCCAGTACTTC,CASSSEKPYRGRETQYF